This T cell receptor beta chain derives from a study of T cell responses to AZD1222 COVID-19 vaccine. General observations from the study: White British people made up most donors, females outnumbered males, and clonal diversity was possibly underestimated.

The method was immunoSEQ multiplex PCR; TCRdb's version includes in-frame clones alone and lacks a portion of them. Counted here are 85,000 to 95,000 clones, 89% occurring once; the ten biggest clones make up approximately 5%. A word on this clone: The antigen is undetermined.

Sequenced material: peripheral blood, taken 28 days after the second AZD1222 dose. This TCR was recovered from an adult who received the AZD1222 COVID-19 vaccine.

CDR3 DNA: TGTGCCAGCAGAGGGGGGGTCACCTTGAACACTGAAGCTTTCTTT. Amino acids: CASRGGVTLNTEAFF. The J gene is TRBJ1-1, the V gene TRBV9, with a possible D match to TRBD1 (6 bases). From germline, CDR1 is SGDLS and CDR2 YYNGEE. CDR3 size: 15 residues. Trimming shortened V by 5 bases and J by 0 bases, and 14 bases separated the two germline ends.